This TCR beta chain was sequenced for a study of regulatory T cells in long-lasting Graves disease. Study observations and caveats: Persistent disease preferred TRBV28, TRBJ1-2 and TRBJ2-5; new disease, TRBV20-1 and TRBJ2-1.

V was clipped by 0 bases and J by 3 bases; unmatched bases: 3. The CDR3 totals 15 residues. Germline CDR1 and CDR2: MNHEY and SVGAGI. Turning to this clonotype: The antigen is undetermined.

HTBI primers from iRepertoire and Arm-PCR of CDR3 regions yielded the TCR beta libraries. In TCRdb, the multiplex PCR reads were re-called with MiXCR into one record per CDR3 protein. The repertoire includes around 460,000 distinct CDR3 sequences, 11% to 15% of them detected once, and more than 15% sits in the top ten. Time point defined: newly diagnosed GD, antithyroid drugs for less than 3 months. PBMC-extracted RNA yielded the TCR library. As a group, patients came from one endocrinology department in Xi'an, China. The same sample was also used in a study of T cells in Graves' hyperthyroidism and ophthalmopathy. From that report: The study defined stable Graves' hyperthyroidism as no ophthalmopathy progression within 18 months.

The chain has TRBV6-5 and TRBJ2-7, with 9 bases identical to TRBD2. This sequence originates from a woman aged 45-65 years with Graves disease. This specimen consisted of peripheral blood mononuclear cells (PBMCs), obtained at new diagnosis, from a patient treated with antithyroid drugs. The CDR3 DNA reads as TGTGCCAGCAGTTACTCGAGCGGGAGGAGCTACGAGCAGTACTTC. This encodes CASSYSSGRSYEQYF.